Below, one TCR beta chain is given with its context. The germline V gene encodes CDR1 MDHEN and CDR2 SYDVKM. Trimming stripped 5 bases from V and 5 bases from J, with 18 bases between. The CDR3 is 15 amino acids. These data belong to a study of control samples from healthy donors and cancer patients. Here immunoSEQ multiplex PCR was the method, and the copy in TCRdb shows in-frame clones only, minus some. Of fewer than 6,000 clones in the sample, 80% to 90% are singletons; the top ten hold roughly 7%. The specimen sequenced was formalin-fixed, paraffin-embedded tissue. The origin of this receptor is a female donor with lung cancer. The rearrangement joins TRBV28 to TRBJ1-1; D ambiguous. The CDR3 loop reads CASSPLGREGTEAFF. In DNA, the CDR3 is TGTGCCAGCAGTCCCCTCGGGAGGGAAGGGACTGAAGCTTTCTTT.